The 21 T cell receptor beta chains below come from one sample, sequenced in a study of cytomegalovirus exposure and HLA in healthy donors. Primers included in the PCR were 60 Vbeta and 13 Jbeta primers. Sequencing was performed with immunoSEQ multiplex PCR; in TCRdb, only in-frame clones are kept and a portion is missing. The sample carries fewer than 200,000 clones, 78% recorded once. Source material: PBMCs. The source is a female donor in good health and CMV-seronegative.

V usage is TRBV28 and J usage is TRBJ1-2, with 7 bases identical to TRBD1. This CDR3 has 13 amino acids. Germline V gene sequence: CDR1 MDHEN, CDR2 SYDVKM. Trimming took 7 bases from V and 4 from J; bases not matched to a gene: 6. CDR3 in amino acids: CASKTGTVYGYTF. The CDR3 nucleotides read TGTGCCAGCAAGACCGGGACAGTCTATGGCTACACCTTC.

The J gene is TRBJ2-5, the V gene TRBV9; 13 bases match TRBD2. Looked up from germline, CDR1 is SGDLS and CDR2 is YYNGEE. J was trimmed by 5 bases and V by 3 bases; bases with no gene match: 7. This CDR3 region has 16 residues. The CDR3 is CASSGGTSGEWETQYF. As DNA, the CDR3 is TGTGCCAGCAGCGGCGGGACTAGCGGGGAATGGGAGACCCAGTACTTC.

The chain joins TRBV6-6 to TRBJ2-1; 9 bases match TRBD1. The ends lost 6 bases at V and 5 bases at J; junction bases unmatched: 2. CDR3 length: 13 residues. Germline CDR1 is MNHNY and CDR2 is SVGAGI (reference sequence). CDR3 amino acids: CASSYRGHNEQFF. CDR3 DNA: TGTGCCAGCAGCTACAGGGGGCACAATGAGCAGTTCTTC.

The V gene is TRBV5-1, the J gene TRBJ1-1; tentatively, D is TRBD1 (5 bases). CDR3 size: 16 residues. V was clipped by 0 bases and J by 3 bases, with 15 bases between them. CDR1 is SGHRS, CDR2 YFSETQ, per germline. In nucleotides, the CDR3 is TGCGCCAGCAGCTTGGGGGGCAGGATCCTAGACACTGAAGCTTTCTTT. This gives the protein CASSLGGRILDTEAFF.

This rearrangement joins TRBV19 to TRBJ1-1; D uncertain. CDR3 size: 15 residues. The germline V gene encodes CDR1 LNHDA and CDR2 SQIVND (reference sequence). V lost 1 base to trimming and J lost 2 bases, with 11 bases between them. CDR3 sequence (DNA): TGTGCCAGTAGTATAGGCCGGGGTCGAAACACTGAAGCTTTCTTT. This codes for CASSIGRGRNTEAFF.

The chain links TRBV30 to TRBJ1-1, with D uncertain. The V end lost 0 bases, the J end lost 0 bases, and 5 bases lay between the germline ends. The length of the CDR3 is 13 residues. CDR1 is GTSNPN and CDR2 is SVGIG in the germline V gene (reference sequence). This chain's CDR3 is CAWSVLMNTEAFF. The CDR3 DNA sequence: TGTGCCTGGAGTGTACTGATGAACACTGAAGCTTTCTTT.

This clone was counted a few times. CDR3 bases: TGTGCCAGCAGCCCCTCCCCAGGCGCTGACTACGAGCAGTACTTC. It translates to CASSPSPGADYEQYF. The V and J genes are TRBV11-3 and TRBJ2-7; D remains unclear. Germline V CDR1 and CDR2: SGHNT, YENEEA. The CDR3 spans 15 residues. V lost 5 bases and J 3 bases, leaving 17 bases between the germline ends.

This chain uses TRBV11-2 with TRBJ2-5; 8 nucleotides line up with TRBD1. Losses at the gene ends were 1 base for V and 9 bases for J; bases not matched to a gene: 10. This CDR3 has 15 residues. Germline assignment: CDR1 SGHAT and CDR2 FQNNGV. The CDR3 protein is CASSLGPGQAGAQYF. The DNA for the CDR3 is TGTGCCAGCAGCTTAGGTCCGGGACAGGCCGGGGCCCAGTACTTC.

The chain couples TRBV5-1 to TRBJ2-4; 7 bases are shared with TRBD2. Germline CDR1 and CDR2: SGHRS and YFSETQ. The CDR3 length is 17 residues. V lost 1 base, J lost 8 bases, and 15 bases stayed unmatched. The CDR3 loop reads CASSLLPSGNPGDIQYF. The CDR3 DNA sequence: TGCGCCAGCAGCTTGTTACCTAGCGGAAATCCTGGGGACATTCAGTACTTC.

This clone occurred once. This rearrangement joins TRBV5-1 to TRBJ2-3, with a possible D match to TRBD2 (5 bases). V was clipped by 0 bases and J by 6 bases, with 14 bases between them. The CDR3 has 15 residues. CDR1 SGHRS and CDR2 YFSETQ come from the germline V gene. The CDR3 region is CASSLAGVTSDTQYF. DNA for the CDR3: TGCGCCAGCAGCTTGGCCGGGGTAACTAGTGATACGCAGTATTTT.

This clone was detected only once. The chain recombines TRBV27 with TRBJ1-5, with 7 bases identical to TRBD1. V lost 4 bases to trimming and J lost 2 bases; unmatched junction nucleotides: 8. The CDR3 loop spans 16 amino acids. The V gene's germline CDR1 is MNHEY and CDR2 SMNVEV (reference sequence). CDR3 residues: CASSSSLGQGNQPQHF. The CDR3 bases are TGTGCCAGCAGTTCCTCCCTAGGACAGGGCAATCAGCCCCAGCATTTT.

The genes are TRBV6-1 and TRBJ1-5, with 7 bases that match TRBD1. V was pared by 6 bases and J by 0 bases, with 5 bases of the junction left unmatched. Germline V lookup: CDR1 MNHNS, CDR2 SASEGT. CDR3 length equals 15 residues. DNA of the CDR3: TGTGCCAGCAGAAGACAGGGTTATAGCAATCAGCCCCAGCATTTT. Its protein product is CASRRQGYSNQPQHF.

This rearrangement joins TRBV5-1 to TRBJ1-1; tentatively, D is TRBD1 (6 bases). The CDR3 covers 15 residues. The V and J ends lost 6 bases and 1 base respectively, with 16 bases between them. Germline V gene sequence: CDR1 SGHRS, CDR2 YFSETQ. CDR3: CASKIGGAENTEAFF. CDR3 nucleotide sequence: TGCGCCAGCAAAATTGGGGGGGCCGAGAACACTGAAGCTTTCTTT. Filled out from reference TRBV5-1 and TRBJ1-1, the complete variable domain reads KAGVTQTPRYLIKTRGQQVTLSCSPISGHRSVSWYQQTPGQGLQFLFEYFSETQRNKGNFPGRFSGRQFSNSRSEMNVSTLELGDSALYLCASKIGGAENTEAFFGQGTRLTVV.

The chain combines TRBV25-1 with TRBJ2-3; D uncertain. The V end was cut by 2 bases, the J end by 9 bases, with 6 bases between. The length of the CDR3 is 11 residues. Looked up from germline, CDR1 is MGHDK and CDR2 is SYGVNS. CDR3 sequence reads: CASSESRTQYF. Here the CDR3 DNA reads TGTGCCAGCAGTGAAAGTCGGACGCAGTATTTT.

The chain employs TRBV13 and TRBJ2-2, with 7 nucleotides matching TRBD1. Germline V gives CDR1 PRHDT, CDR2 FYEKMQ (reference sequence). The CDR3 is 17 residues long. V shed 5 bases, J shed 1 base, and the junction held 10 bases outside the gene matches. The CDR3 reads CASSIRRQGQNTGELFF. The CDR3 region has the DNA TGTGCCAGCAGCATCCGTCGACAGGGCCAGAACACCGGGGAGCTGTTTTTT.

This clone was counted once. The V gene is TRBV6-6, the J gene TRBJ1-2; possibly TRBD1 for D (6 bases). The germline V gene has CDR1 MNHNY and CDR2 SVGAGI (reference sequence). The CDR3 is made up of 16 amino acids. V lost 0 bases, J lost 4 bases, and 15 bases lay in between. The CDR3 sequence: CASSYSTGGGAYGYTF. The CDR3 nucleotides read TGTGCCAGCAGTTACTCGACAGGAGGAGGTGCCTATGGCTACACCTTC.

This chain links TRBV9 with TRBJ1-4; no clear D. Trimming took off 0 bases at V and 0 bases at J, with 6 bases between the two ends. Per the germline V gene, CDR1 is SGDLS and CDR2 is YYNGEE. This CDR3 is 15 amino acids long. The CDR3 sequence: CASSVGGSTNEKLFF. CDR3 in DNA: TGTGCCAGCAGCGTAGGAGGTTCAACTAATGAAAAACTGTTTTTT.

The chain uses TRBV5-1 and TRBJ2-1; 14 nucleotides line up with TRBD2. Trimming took 3 bases from V and 7 from J; bases not matched to a gene: 9. This CDR3 comprises 17 residues. Germline loops: CDR1 SGHRS, CDR2 YFSETQ. CDR3 in amino acids: CASSSGLAGVGGNEQFF. In DNA, the CDR3 is TGCGCCAGCAGCTCGGGACTAGCGGGAGTCGGTGGGAATGAGCAGTTCTTC.

This clone has only one observation. This rearrangement joins TRBV5-4 to TRBJ2-7, with a weak D call TRBD1 (5 bases). The V gene's germline CDR1 is SGHNT and CDR2 YYREEE (reference sequence). This CDR3 has 13 amino acids. Trimming took 0 bases from V and 3 from J, leaving 7 bases between them. The CDR3 region is CASSLAQGYEQYF. Written as DNA, the CDR3 is TGTGCCAGCAGCTTGGCCCAGGGCTACGAGCAGTACTTC.

This clone was found once. The gene calls are TRBV9 and TRBJ2-1, with D unresolved. Trimming removed 0 bases at V and 3 bases at J, with 10 bases between. The CDR3 contains 15 residues. CDR1 is SGDLS, CDR2 YYNGEE, per germline. CDR3 in amino acids: CASSVGHSNYNEQFF. CDR3 nucleotides: TGTGCCAGCAGCGTAGGCCATAGCAACTACAATGAGCAGTTCTTC.

The CDR3: CASSLYRRGEQYF. DNA for the CDR3: TGTGCCAGCAGTTTATATAGGAGAGGCGAGCAGTACTTC. The chain uses TRBV27 and TRBJ2-7; the D is unclear. Trimming left V 1 base short and J 6 bases short, with 10 bases between. The CDR3 is 13 amino acids. The germline CDR1 and CDR2 sequences are MNHEY and SMNVEV (reference sequence).